Below, 25 T cell receptor beta chains from the same sample are listed, as sequenced in a study of Ad26.COV2.S vaccination and SARS-CoV-2 variants. Libraries were prepared by immunoSEQ multiplex PCR; TCRdb keeps only in-frame clonotypes and omits some of them. This sample has a few hundred thousand clones, with about 89% found just once. Noted treatment: around 19 received Ad26.COV2.S at low or high dose, single or two shots; 5 received placebo; per-sample allocation not given. Collection of the samples took place on day 63 after the first injection of vaccine or placebo. This material consisted of peripheral blood, taken in a trial of Ad26.COV2.S vaccine versus placebo. These receptors were obtained from a person between 18 and 59 years old who received the Ad26.COV2.S COVID-19 vaccine or a placebo.

The chain couples TRBV5-1 to TRBJ1-2, with D possibly being TRBD1 (6 bases). CDR3 length: 15 residues. CDR1 and CDR2 from the germline V gene are SGHRS and YFSETQ. The V gene lost 4 bases and the J gene lost 6 bases, with 19 bases spanning the gap. The CDR3: CASSPTGRGADGYTF. The CDR3, as DNA: TGCGCCAGCAGCCCCACCGGGAGGGGGGCGGATGGCTACACCTTC.

The chain employs TRBV19 and TRBJ2-2; maybe TRBD2 (6 bases). The CDR3 runs to 14 residues. Trimming stripped 9 bases from V and 5 bases from J, with 16 bases between. The germline V gene encodes CDR1 LNHDA and CDR2 SQIVND (reference sequence). CDR3 nucleotide sequence: TGTGCCAGCAAACAGGTCGGGGGTACCGGGGAGCTGTTTTTT. Its translation: CASKQVGGTGELFF.

This chain connects TRBV27 to TRBJ2-1, with 7 bases aligning to TRBD2. The length of the CDR3 is 15 residues. Trimming removed 1 base from V and 7 bases from J; junction bases left unmatched: 7. CDR1 MNHEY and CDR2 SMNVEV come from the germline V gene (reference sequence). Here the CDR3 reads CASSLLGGSANEQFF. The CDR3, as DNA: TGTGCCAGCAGTTTATTAGGCGGGAGCGCGAATGAGCAGTTCTTC.

The chain has TRBV20-1 and TRBJ2-1; D is unclear. Germline V gives CDR1 DFQATT, CDR2 SNEGSKA (reference sequence). CDR3 size: 11 residues. The V gene lost 3 bases and the J gene lost 8 bases, with 8 bases spanning the gap. The CDR3 loop is CSASLGYEQFF. For the CDR3, the DNA is TGCAGTGCTAGTCTAGGGTATGAGCAGTTCTTC.

The rearrangement uses TRBV28 and TRBJ2-1; D not resolved. The V end was cut by 7 bases, the J end by 9 bases, with 22 bases between. This CDR3 contains 15 residues. From germline, CDR1 is MDHEN and CDR2 SYDVKM. The CDR3 spells CASTLNQAAISEQFF. DNA for the CDR3: TGTGCCAGCACTCTTAACCAGGCAGCGATCAGTGAGCAGTTCTTC.

The chain carries TRBV1 and TRBJ2-2; TRBD2, the table's D call, lacks a check against the DNA. TRBV1 is annotated as a pseudogene. The CDR3 is 17 residues long. CDR3 bases: TGCACGTATCTTCTTCGCGCTAGCGGGAGTAACACCGGGGAGCTGTTTTTT. It translates to CTYLLRASGSNTGELFF.

J is TRBJ2-5 and V is TRBV7-2; tentatively, D is TRBD1 (6 bases). Trimming pared 5 bases from V and 4 bases from J, leaving 23 bases between. CDR3 length: 17 residues. CDR1 and CDR2 from the germline V gene are SGHTA and FQGNSA. CDR3 DNA sequence: TGTGCCAGCAGCCGCCTCGGACAACAGGGTCTGGGAGAGACCCAGTACTTC. Residues: CASSRLGQQGLGETQYF. Filled out from reference TRBV7-2 and TRBJ2-5, the complete variable domain reads GAGVSQSPSNKVTEKGKDVELRCDPISGHTALYWYRQSLGQGLEFLIYFQGNSAPDKSGLPSDRFSAERTGGSVSTLTIQRTQQEDSAVYLCASSRLGQQGLGETQYFGPGTRLLVL.

V is TRBV14 and J is TRBJ2-7; no clear D. The CDR3 extends over 13 amino acids. Germline V gene sequence: CDR1 SGHDN, CDR2 FVKESK. The V and J ends lost 0 bases and 6 bases respectively, with 9 bases between them. The CDR3 here is CASSQDRTGEQYF. The CDR3 DNA is TGTGCCAGCAGCCAAGATCGGACGGGCGAGCAGTACTTC.

This chain uses TRBV4-3 with TRBJ2-2; TRBD2 aligns across 9 bases. The CDR3 has 15 amino acids. Germline V gives CDR1 LGHNA, CDR2 YSLEER. V shed 3 bases and J 4 bases; nucleotides not matched to a gene: 3. The CDR3 bases are TGCGCCAGCAGCCACGAGCGGGAGGTCACCGGGGAGCTGTTTTTT. This encodes CASSHEREVTGELFF.

This chain links TRBV5-8 with TRBJ2-7; perhaps TRBD1 as D (6 bases). The germline V and J ends were trimmed by 0 bases and 5 bases, with 12 bases remaining between them. CDR3 length: 14 amino acids. CDR1 is SGHTS and CDR2 is YDEGEE in the germline V gene. The CDR3 region has the DNA TGTGCCAGCAGCTTGGTTCTGGGGACAAACGAGCAGTACTTC. Encoded protein: CASSLVLGTNEQYF.

This clone was found once. The chain uses TRBV30 and TRBJ2-3; no reliable D call. The CDR3 is 13 residues long. Germline V gene lookup returns CDR1 GTSNPN and CDR2 SVGIG (reference sequence). V lost 4 bases to trimming and J lost 0 bases, with 8 bases between them. The CDR3 sequence is CAWKARSTDTQYF. The CDR3 DNA follows: TGTGCCTGGAAGGCGAGAAGCACAGATACGCAGTATTTT.

The chain links TRBV28 to TRBJ1-4, with a weak D call TRBD1 (5 bases). The CDR3 spans 15 residues. The germline V gene has CDR1 MDHEN and CDR2 SYDVKM. Trimming took off 5 bases at V and 6 bases at J, with 16 bases between the two ends. The CDR3 protein is CASSPPLAGYEKLFF. In DNA, the CDR3 is TGTGCCAGCAGTCCTCCGTTGGCAGGGTATGAAAAACTGTTTTTT. Combining the CDR3 with reference TRBV28 and TRBJ1-4 gives the whole variable domain DVKVTQSSRYLVKRTGEKVFLECVQDMDHENMFWYRQDPGLGLRLIYFSYDVKMKEKGDIPEGYSVSREKKERFSLILESASTNQTSMYLCASSPPLAGYEKLFFGSGTQLSVL.

The chain is built from TRBV7-9 and TRBJ2-3; the D gene is possibly TRBD1 (5 bases). Trimming shortened V by 5 bases and J by 8 bases, and 11 bases separated the two germline ends. The CDR3 runs to 12 residues. CDR1 SEHNR and CDR2 FQNEAQ come from the germline V gene (reference sequence). CDR3 region: CASSGQDGTQYF. The DNA of the CDR3 is TGTGCCAGCAGCGGACAAGATGGTACGCAGTATTTT.

The chain links TRBV30 to TRBJ1-2; D not certain. CDR1 and CDR2 (germline): GTSNPN, SVGIG (reference sequence). V was clipped by 8 bases and J by 3 bases, with 13 bases between them. This CDR3 is built from 12 residues. The CDR3 is CAGRGGDYGYTF. CDR3 bases: TGTGCCGGGCGTGGCGGGGACTATGGCTACACCTTC.

This clone was found a few times. The chain employs TRBV10-3 and TRBJ1-6; no clear D gene. Germline CDR1 reads ENHRY; CDR2 reads SYGVKD. Trimming took 7 bases from V and 8 from J, leaving 12 bases between them. CDR3 length: 13 residues. The DNA for the CDR3 is TGTGCCATCACGGAGTCTAGGGATTCACCCCTCCACTTT. Its protein product is CAITESRDSPLHF.

The J gene is TRBJ2-7, the V gene TRBV15; tentative D call: TRBD1 (5 bases). The CDR3 contains 12 residues. Trimming pared 5 bases from V and 4 bases from J, leaving 9 bases between. Germline V gene sequence: CDR1 LNHNV, CDR2 YYDKDF (reference sequence). The CDR3, as DNA: TGTGCCACCAGCTCTCAGGGTTACGAGCAGTACTTC. Its translation: CATSSQGYEQYF.

In this sample, this clone turned up many times. The chain has TRBV5-1 and TRBJ2-7; unclear D gene. Germline V gene lookup returns CDR1 SGHRS and CDR2 YFSETQ. Trimming cost V 4 bases and J 0 bases, with 11 bases left between them. The CDR3 contains 14 residues. The CDR3 spells CASSVQALSYEQYF. The CDR3 nucleotides read TGCGCCAGCAGCGTCCAGGCCCTCTCCTACGAGCAGTACTTC.

This chain connects TRBV5-1 to TRBJ1-2; no clear D gene. Germline V gene sequence: CDR1 SGHRS, CDR2 YFSETQ. The V and J ends lost 0 bases and 2 bases respectively, with 11 bases between them. CDR3 length: 15 amino acids. This CDR3 is CASSLEGSTNYGYTF. CDR3 DNA sequence: TGCGCCAGCAGCTTGGAGGGCAGCACGAACTATGGCTACACCTTC.

The chain recombines TRBV28 with TRBJ2-7; TRBD2 matches 9 bases. Germline lookup yields CDR1 MDHEN and CDR2 SYDVKM. The J segment lost 0 bases and the V segment lost 1 base, leaving 7 bases of the junction unmatched. There are 17 residues in the CDR3. The DNA for the CDR3 is TGTGCCAGCAGTTTATCCCCTCATAGCGGGAGCTCCTACGAGCAGTACTTC. It codes for CASSLSPHSGSSYEQYF.

The chain joins TRBV28 to TRBJ1-5; 7 positions agree with TRBD1. After removal of 3 bases from V and 1 base from J, the junction contained 3 bases not matched to a gene. The CDR3 runs 15 residues. Germline-derived CDR1 and CDR2 are MDHEN and SYDVKM. The CDR3 is CASSFSGGSNQPQHF. CDR3 DNA sequence: TGTGCCAGCAGTTTCTCAGGGGGGAGCAATCAGCCCCAGCATTTT.

The V and J genes are TRBV4-1 and TRBJ2-7, with D perhaps matching TRBD1 or TRBD2 (5 bases each). The CDR3 totals 15 residues. V was trimmed by 0 bases and J by 7 bases, leaving 16 bases between them. Germline loops: CDR1 MGHRA, CDR2 YSYEKL. CDR3 residues: CASSQDGQGGGEQYF. The CDR3 nucleotides read TGCGCCAGCAGCCAAGATGGCCAGGGTGGGGGAGAGCAGTACTTC.

The J gene is TRBJ1-1, the V gene TRBV18, with a weak D call TRBD1 (6 bases). Germline values: CDR1 KGHSH, CDR2 LQKENI. CDR3 length equals 15 residues. V was pared by 4 bases and J by 1 base, with 13 bases between. CDR3 in amino acids: CASSRPGASNTEAFF. CDR3 in DNA: TGTGCCAGCTCACGCCCGGGGGCATCGAACACTGAAGCTTTCTTT.

The chain couples TRBV28 to TRBJ1-4; a weak D match, TRBD1 (5 bases). Per germline, CDR1 MDHEN and CDR2 SYDVKM. The CDR3 is 13 amino acids. Trimming left V 7 bases short and J 6 bases short, with 12 bases between. The CDR3 DNA follows: TGTGCCAGCAAGGGGACGCAGGATGAAAAACTGTTTTTT. Encoded protein: CASKGTQDEKLFF.

This clone was counted a single time. The chain joins TRBV15 to TRBJ1-4; 10 bases map to TRBD1. This CDR3 comprises 15 residues. CDR1 and CDR2 from the germline V gene are LNHNV and YYDKDF (reference sequence). Trimming removed 2 bases from V and 6 bases from J; junction bases left unmatched: 3. The DNA of the CDR3 is TGTGCCACCAGCAGACCCGGGACAGGGGATGAAAAACTGTTTTTT. It specifies CATSRPGTGDEKLFF.

V usage is TRBV5-1 and J usage is TRBJ1-1, with D uncertain. CDR3 size: 13 residues. Germline lookup yields CDR1 SGHRS and CDR2 YFSETQ. The ends were cut back, 5 bases at V and 7 bases at J, with 15 bases in the middle. CDR3 protein: CASRSQPVGEAFF. In nucleotides, the CDR3 is TGCGCCAGCAGGTCACAGCCTGTGGGTGAAGCTTTCTTT.